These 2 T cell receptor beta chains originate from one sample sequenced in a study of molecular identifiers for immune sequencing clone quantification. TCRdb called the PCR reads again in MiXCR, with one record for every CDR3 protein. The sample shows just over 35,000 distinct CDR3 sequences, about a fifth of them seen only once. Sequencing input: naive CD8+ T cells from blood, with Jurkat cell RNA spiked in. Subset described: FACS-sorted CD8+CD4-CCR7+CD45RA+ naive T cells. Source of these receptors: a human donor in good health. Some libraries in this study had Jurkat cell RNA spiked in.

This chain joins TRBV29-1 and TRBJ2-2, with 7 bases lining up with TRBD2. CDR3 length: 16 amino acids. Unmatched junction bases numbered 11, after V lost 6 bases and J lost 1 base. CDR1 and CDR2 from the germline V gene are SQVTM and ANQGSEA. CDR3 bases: TGCAGCGTCCATTTGGGGGGGGGAATGAACACCGGGGAGCTGTTTTTT. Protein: CSVHLGGGMNTGELFF.

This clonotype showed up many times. The CDR3 loop is CASSFGQGSNTGELFF. The CDR3 region has the DNA TGTGCCAGCAGCTTCGGACAGGGAAGTAACACCGGGGAGCTGTTTTTT. This chain connects TRBV5-8 to TRBJ2-2; the match to TRBD1 covers 8 bases. This CDR3 comprises 16 residues. Germline V gene lookup returns CDR1 SGHTS and CDR2 YDEGEE. V lost 2 bases to trimming and J lost 2 bases; unmatched junction nucleotides: 5.